This TCR beta chain was sequenced for a study of blood T cell repertoires in COVID-19. Profiled with immunoSEQ multiplex PCR; TCRdb holds only in-frame clones, not every one. The profile shows about 180,000 clones, roughly nine tenths of them singletons. Trimming at V came to 6 bases and at J to 4 bases, leaving 8 bases not matched to a gene. CDR3 size: 14 residues. CDR1 is MGHRA and CDR2 is YSYEKL in the germline V gene. The sequence came from a man aged 18 to 30 who had recovered from COVID-19. The material sequenced was peripheral blood. J is TRBJ2-5 and V is TRBV4-1, with 7 bases fitting TRBD1. The DNA for the CDR3 is TGCGCCAGCAGACTACAGGGGAATACAGAGACCCAGTACTTC. Its protein product is CASRLQGNTETQYF.